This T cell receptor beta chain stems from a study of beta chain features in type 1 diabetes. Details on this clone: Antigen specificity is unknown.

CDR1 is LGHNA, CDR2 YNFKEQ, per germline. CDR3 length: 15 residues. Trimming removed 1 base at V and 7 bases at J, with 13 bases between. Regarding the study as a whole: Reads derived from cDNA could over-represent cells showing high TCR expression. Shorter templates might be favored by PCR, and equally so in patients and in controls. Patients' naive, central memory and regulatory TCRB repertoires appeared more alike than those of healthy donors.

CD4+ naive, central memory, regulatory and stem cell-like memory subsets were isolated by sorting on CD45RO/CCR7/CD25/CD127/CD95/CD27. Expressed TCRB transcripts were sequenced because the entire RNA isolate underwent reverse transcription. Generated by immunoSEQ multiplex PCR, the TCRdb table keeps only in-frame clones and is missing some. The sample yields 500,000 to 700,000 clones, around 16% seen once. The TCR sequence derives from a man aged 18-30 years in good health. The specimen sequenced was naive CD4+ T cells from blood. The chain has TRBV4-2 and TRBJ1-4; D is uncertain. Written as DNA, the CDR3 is TGTGCCAGCAGCCAAGGAAACGGAGTAGGTGAAAAACTGTTTTTT. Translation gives CASSQGNGVGEKLFF.